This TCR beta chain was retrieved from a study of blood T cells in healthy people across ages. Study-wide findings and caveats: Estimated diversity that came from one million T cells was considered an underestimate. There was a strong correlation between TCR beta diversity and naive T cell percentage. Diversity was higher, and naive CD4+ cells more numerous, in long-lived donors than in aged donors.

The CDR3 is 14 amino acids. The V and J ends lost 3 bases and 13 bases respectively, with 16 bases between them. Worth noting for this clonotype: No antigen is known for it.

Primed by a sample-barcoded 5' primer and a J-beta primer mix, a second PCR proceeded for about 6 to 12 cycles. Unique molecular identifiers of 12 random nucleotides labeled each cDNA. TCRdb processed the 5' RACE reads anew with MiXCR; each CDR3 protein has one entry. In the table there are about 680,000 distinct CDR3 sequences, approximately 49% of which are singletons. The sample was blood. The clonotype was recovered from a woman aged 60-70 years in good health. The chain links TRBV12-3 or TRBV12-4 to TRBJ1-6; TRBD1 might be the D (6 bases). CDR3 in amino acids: CASSFAAKGDPLHF. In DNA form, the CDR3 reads TGTGCCAGCAGTTTCGCGGCAAAGGGGGATCCCCTCCACTTT.